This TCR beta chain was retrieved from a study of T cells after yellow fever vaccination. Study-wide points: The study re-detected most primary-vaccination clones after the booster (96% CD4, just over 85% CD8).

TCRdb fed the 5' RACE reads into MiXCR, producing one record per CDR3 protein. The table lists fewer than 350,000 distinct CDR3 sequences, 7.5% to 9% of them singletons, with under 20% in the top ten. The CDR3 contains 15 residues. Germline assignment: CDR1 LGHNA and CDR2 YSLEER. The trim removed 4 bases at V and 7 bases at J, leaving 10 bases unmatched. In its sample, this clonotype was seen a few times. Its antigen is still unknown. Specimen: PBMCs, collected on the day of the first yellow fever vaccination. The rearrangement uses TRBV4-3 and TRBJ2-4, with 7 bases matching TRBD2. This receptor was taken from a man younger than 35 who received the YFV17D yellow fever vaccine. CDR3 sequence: CASSRREGNGNIQYF. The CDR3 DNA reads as TGCGCCAGCAGCCGGAGGGAGGGGAATGGGAACATTCAGTACTTC.